This TCR beta chain was obtained from a study of cytomegalovirus exposure and HLA in healthy donors. In germline, CDR1 is MNHEY, CDR2 SVGAGI. This CDR3 comprises 12 residues. Trimming left V 11 bases short and J 6 bases short, with 16 bases between. This PCR relied on a set of 60 Vbeta primers and 13 Jbeta primers. Some clones are missing from TCRdb's copy, which holds only in-frame ones; the method was immunoSEQ multiplex PCR. The sample has 85,000 to 120,000 clones, 65% to 80% seen once; the top ten hold roughly 6%. Material for sequencing was PBMCs. The sequence was obtained from a woman aged 50 to 60 in good health and CMV-seropositive. The rearrangement uses TRBV6-5 and TRBJ1-1, with D possibly TRBD1 on 5 matching bases. The CDR3 protein is CAAGGSEAEAFF. The CDR3 DNA sequence: TGTGCCGCCGGGGGTAGCGAGGCTGAAGCTTTCTTT.